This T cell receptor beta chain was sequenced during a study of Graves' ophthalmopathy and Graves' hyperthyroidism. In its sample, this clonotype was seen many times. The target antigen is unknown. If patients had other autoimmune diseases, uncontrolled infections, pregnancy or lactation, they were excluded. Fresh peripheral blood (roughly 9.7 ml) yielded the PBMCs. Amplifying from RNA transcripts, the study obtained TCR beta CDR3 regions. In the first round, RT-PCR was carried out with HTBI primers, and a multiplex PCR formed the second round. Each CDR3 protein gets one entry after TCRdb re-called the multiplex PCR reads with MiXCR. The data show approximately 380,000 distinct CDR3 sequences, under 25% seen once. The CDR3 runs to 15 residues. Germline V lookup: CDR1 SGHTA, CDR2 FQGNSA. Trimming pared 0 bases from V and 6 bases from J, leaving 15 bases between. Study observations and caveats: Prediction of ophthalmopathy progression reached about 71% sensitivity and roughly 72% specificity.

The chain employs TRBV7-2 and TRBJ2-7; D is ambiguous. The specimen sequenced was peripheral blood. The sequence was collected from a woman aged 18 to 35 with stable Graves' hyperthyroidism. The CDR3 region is CASSLAVGFPVEQYF. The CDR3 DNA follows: TGTGCCAGCAGCTTAGCAGTTGGCTTTCCGGTCGAGCAGTACTTC. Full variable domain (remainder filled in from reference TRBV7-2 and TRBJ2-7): GAGVSQSPSNKVTEKGKDVELRCDPISGHTALYWYRQSLGQGLEFLIYFQGNSAPDKSGLPSDRFSAERTGGSVSTLTIQRTQQEDSAVYLCASSLAVGFPVEQYFGPGTRLTVT.